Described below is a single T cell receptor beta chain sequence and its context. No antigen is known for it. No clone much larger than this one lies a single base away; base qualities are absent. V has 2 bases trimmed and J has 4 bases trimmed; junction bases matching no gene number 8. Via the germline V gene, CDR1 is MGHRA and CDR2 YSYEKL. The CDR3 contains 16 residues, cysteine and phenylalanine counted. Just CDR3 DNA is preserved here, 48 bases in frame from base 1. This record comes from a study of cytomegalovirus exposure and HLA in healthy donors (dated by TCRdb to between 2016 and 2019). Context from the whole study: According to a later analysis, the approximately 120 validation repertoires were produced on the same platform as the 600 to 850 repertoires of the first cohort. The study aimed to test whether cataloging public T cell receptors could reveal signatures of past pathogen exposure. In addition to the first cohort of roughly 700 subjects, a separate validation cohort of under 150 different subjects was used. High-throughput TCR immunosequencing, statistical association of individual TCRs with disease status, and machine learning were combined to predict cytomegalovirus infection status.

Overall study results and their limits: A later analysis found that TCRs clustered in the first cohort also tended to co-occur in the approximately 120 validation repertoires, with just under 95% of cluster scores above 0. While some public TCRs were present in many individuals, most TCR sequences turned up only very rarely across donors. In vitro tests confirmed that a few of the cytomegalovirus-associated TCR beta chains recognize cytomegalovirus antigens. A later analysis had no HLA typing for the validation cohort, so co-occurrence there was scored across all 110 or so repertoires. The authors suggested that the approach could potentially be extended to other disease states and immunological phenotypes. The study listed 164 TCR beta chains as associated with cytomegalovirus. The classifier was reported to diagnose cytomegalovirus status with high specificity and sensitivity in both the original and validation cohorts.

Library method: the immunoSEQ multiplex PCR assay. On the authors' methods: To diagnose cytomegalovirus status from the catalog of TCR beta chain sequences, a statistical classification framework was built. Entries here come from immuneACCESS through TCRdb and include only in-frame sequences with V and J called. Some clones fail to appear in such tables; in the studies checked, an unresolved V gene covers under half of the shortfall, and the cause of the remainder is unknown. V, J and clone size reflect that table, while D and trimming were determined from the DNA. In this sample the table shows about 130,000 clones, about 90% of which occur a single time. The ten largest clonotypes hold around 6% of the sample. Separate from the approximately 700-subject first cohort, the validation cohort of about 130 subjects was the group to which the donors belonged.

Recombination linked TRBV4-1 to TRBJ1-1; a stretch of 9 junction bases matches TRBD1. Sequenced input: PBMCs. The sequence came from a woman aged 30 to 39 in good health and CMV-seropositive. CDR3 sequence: CASSQLRDREATEAFF. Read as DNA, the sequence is TGCGCCAGCAGCCAACTTAGGGACAGGGAGGCCACTGAAGCTTTCTTT.